A single sample is the source of the 27 T cell receptor beta chains below, sequenced in a study of CD8 T cells in Susac syndrome. With random hexamers, 0.5 to 1 ug RNA was reverse transcribed. Using its own MiXCR run on the immunoSEQ multiplex PCR reads, TCRdb lists one record per CDR3 protein. The profile shows about 200,000 distinct CDR3 sequences, roughly nine tenths of them singletons. Sequences were obtained from CD4+ T cells from PBMCs. The receptors derive from a human donor with Susac syndrome.

The rearrangement joins TRBV5-8 to TRBJ2-5; 9 bases line up with TRBD2. With V trimmed by 0 bases and J by 3 bases, 6 bases remained unmatched. There are 16 residues in the CDR3. Germline loops: CDR1 SGHTS, CDR2 YDEGEE. CDR3 amino acids: CASSLVRGGFEETQYF. CDR3 DNA sequence: TGTGCCAGCAGCTTGGTGCGGGGGGGCTTTGAAGAGACCCAGTACTTC.

This chain joins TRBV5-1 and TRBJ2-5, with 14 bases matching TRBD2. The germline V gene has CDR1 SGHRS and CDR2 YFSETQ. The CDR3 is made up of 17 amino acids. V trimming: 4 bases; J trimming: 5 bases; junction bases outside the gene matches: 10. In nucleotides, the CDR3 is TGCGCCAGCAGCATGACTAGCGGGGGGGCGATCGGTGAGACCCAGTACTTC. Protein: CASSMTSGGAIGETQYF.

The chain is built from TRBV7-3 and TRBJ2-2; perhaps TRBD2 as D (6 bases). Germline V gene data show CDR1 as SGHTA and CDR2 as FQGTGA. There are 18 residues in the CDR3. The germline V and J ends were trimmed by 0 bases and 6 bases, with 20 bases remaining between them. The CDR3 loop is CASSLTPPGGPGAGELFF. The CDR3 nucleotides read TGTGCCAGCAGCTTAACACCCCCCGGGGGTCCAGGAGCCGGGGAGCTGTTTTTT.

V is TRBV6-1 and J is TRBJ1-2; TRBD1 is a possible D gene (6 bases). Trimming left V 7 bases short and J 7 bases short, with 25 bases between. CDR1 and CDR2 (germline): MNHNS, SASEGT. The CDR3 sequence is 16 residues long. The CDR3 coding sequence is TGTGCCAGCAATCCCGCCTCGGGGGGGGCTGATTTTGGCTACACCTTC. Residues: CASNPASGGADFGYTF.

A single count supports this clonotype. The V gene is TRBV3-1, the J gene TRBJ2-1, with D possibly TRBD1 on 6 matching bases. Germline values: CDR1 LGHDT, CDR2 YNNKEL (reference sequence). V was cut by 1 base and J by 12 bases, with 19 bases left in between. The length of the CDR3 is 15 residues. The CDR3 sequence: CASSQGLYRATGQFF. For the CDR3, the DNA is TGTGCCAGCAGCCAAGGACTCTACAGGGCAACCGGGCAGTTCTTC.

The chain is built from TRBV30 and TRBJ1-2; D might be TRBD1 (6 bases). This CDR3 is built from 14 residues. V lost 2 bases and J 8 bases, leaving 18 bases between the germline ends. CDR1 is GTSNPN and CDR2 is SVGIG in the germline V gene (reference sequence). The CDR3 nucleotides are TGTGCCTGGAGTTGGCAGGGGAGTCTGCGCGGCTACACCTTC. Encoded protein: CAWSWQGSLRGYTF.

The chain joins TRBV28 to TRBJ1-5; TRBD1 matches at 9 bases. Germline V gene data show CDR1 as MDHEN and CDR2 as SYDVKM. The J segment lost 7 bases and the V segment lost 7 bases, leaving 8 bases of the junction unmatched. The CDR3 runs 14 residues. CDR3 region: CASTHTTGGQPQHF. CDR3 in DNA: TGTGCCAGCACCCATACAACAGGGGGCCAGCCCCAGCATTTT.

The gene calls are TRBV11-2 and TRBJ2-7, with D maybe TRBD1 (5 bases). Trimming removed 2 bases at V and 3 bases at J, with 11 bases between. There are 14 residues in the CDR3. Germline V CDR1 and CDR2: SGHAT, FQNNGV. CDR3 nucleotide sequence: TGTGCCAGCAGCTTAAGGGGCAGTTACTACGAGCAGTACTTC. It specifies CASSLRGSYYEQYF.

The chain uses TRBV18 and TRBJ2-3; D is uncertain. V dropped 3 bases and J dropped 2 bases, with 15 bases sitting between them. The germline V gene has CDR1 KGHSH and CDR2 LQKENI. The CDR3 contains 16 residues. CDR3 bases: TGTGCCAGCTCACCCCCTTTGGGGTACTCCACAGATACGCAGTATTTT. This translates into CASSPPLGYSTDTQYF.

The chain employs TRBV20-1 and TRBJ2-1; 7 bases match TRBD2. The V gene end was trimmed by 2 bases and the J gene end by 0 bases; junction bases not matched to a gene: 10. The CDR3 covers 17 residues. Germline assignment: CDR1 DFQATT and CDR2 SNEGSKA (reference sequence). The CDR3 nucleotides are TGCAGTGCTAGACTCCTGGGACTAAAATACTCCTACAATGAGCAGTTCTTC. Translating it yields CSARLLGLKYSYNEQFF.

The chain uses TRBV28 and TRBJ2-7; TRBD1 might be the D (6 bases). The CDR3 covers 15 residues. V lost 2 bases, J lost 6 bases, and 17 bases lay in between. Germline CDR1 and CDR2: MDHEN and SYDVKM. CDR3 bases: TGTGCCAGCAGTTTACTCCCGGACAGTCAGGGCGAGCAGTACTTC. This encodes CASSLLPDSQGEQYF.

The chain employs TRBV29-1 and TRBJ2-3, with 9 bases identical to TRBD2. The CDR3 has 16 amino acids. CDR1 and CDR2 (germline): SQVTM, ANQGSEA. J gave up 2 bases and V 0 bases, and 6 bases lay outside the gene matches. CDR3 sequence reads: CSVEDRPSGVTDTQYF. The CDR3 DNA sequence: TGCAGCGTTGAAGATCGGCCTAGCGGGGTCACAGATACGCAGTATTTT.

The chain is built from TRBV3-1 and TRBJ2-1, with TRBD2 matching over 9 bases. J gave up 13 bases and V 0 bases, and 7 bases lay outside the gene matches. The CDR3 loop spans 14 amino acids. Germline CDR1 and CDR2: LGHDT and YNNKEL (reference sequence). The CDR3: CASSQEGTSSKQFF. CDR3 sequence (DNA): TGTGCCAGCAGCCAAGAAGGGACTAGCAGCAAACAGTTCTTC.

The chain has TRBV5-1 and TRBJ1-1; D uncertain. The germline V gene encodes CDR1 SGHRS and CDR2 YFSETQ. This CDR3 contains 14 residues. Trimming shortened V by 3 bases and J by 4 bases, and 13 bases separated the two germline ends. The CDR3 loop reads CASSSSGVSTEAFF. DNA for the CDR3: TGCGCCAGCAGCTCCTCTGGGGTAAGCACTGAAGCTTTCTTT.

V is TRBV29-1 and J is TRBJ1-1; no clear D gene. V was clipped by 2 bases and J by 1 base, with 2 bases between them. Germline values: CDR1 SQVTM, CDR2 ANQGSEA. The CDR3 runs to 11 residues. In DNA form, the CDR3 reads TGCAGCGTTGAAAGGAACACTGAAGCTTTCTTT. This translates into CSVERNTEAFF.

This chain joins TRBV9 and TRBJ1-1; 11 bases align to TRBD1. CDR3 size: 13 residues. Germline CDR1 SGDLS, CDR2 YYNGEE. Germline trimming cut 7 bases from V and 3 bases from J; bases unmatched to any gene: 2. The CDR3 is CASGQGADTEAFF. CDR3 nucleotides: TGTGCCAGCGGACAGGGGGCGGACACTGAAGCTTTCTTT.

In nucleotides, the CDR3 is TGTGCCAGCAGCTTATCTAAATACGAGCAGTACTTC. It specifies CASSLSKYEQYF. The chain joins TRBV7-2 to TRBJ2-7; D unclear. V dropped 2 bases and J dropped 4 bases, with 6 bases sitting between them. CDR3 size: 12 residues. Germline CDR1 SGHTA, CDR2 FQGNSA.

The gene calls are TRBV2 and TRBJ2-7; the D gene is possibly TRBD1 (6 bases). Trimming took off 0 bases at V and 1 base at J, with 16 bases between the two ends. This CDR3 is built from 17 residues. Looked up from germline, CDR1 is SNHLY and CDR2 is FYNNEI. CDR3 coding DNA: TGTGCCAGCAGTGAAGCGCTTCCGCAGGGGAGTTCCTACGAGCAGTACTTC. Translation gives CASSEALPQGSSYEQYF.

The CDR3 loop is CASSVVTGAPDTQYF. CDR3 sequence (DNA): TGTGCCAGCAGCGTAGTAACGGGAGCCCCGGATACGCAGTATTTT. The chain carries TRBV9 and TRBJ2-3; D might be TRBD2 (6 bases). The CDR3 runs to 15 residues. V lost 0 bases and J lost 6, with 14 bases in between. CDR1 and CDR2 from the germline V gene are SGDLS and YYNGEE. The full variable domain, rest sourced from reference TRBV9 and TRBJ2-3, is DSGVTQTPKHLITATGQRVTLRCSPRSGDLSVYWYQQSLDQGLQFLIQYYNGEERAKGNILERFSAQQFPDLHSELNLSSLELGDSALYFCASSVVTGAPDTQYFGPGTRLTVL.

This clonotype came up once. CDR3 protein: CASSPGPGAGNIQYF. The CDR3 DNA is TGTGCCAGCTCACCAGGTCCGGGGGCCGGGAACATTCAGTACTTC. The chain couples TRBV18 to TRBJ2-4, with D perhaps assigned TRBD1 or TRBD2 (6 bases each). The germline V gene encodes CDR1 KGHSH and CDR2 LQKENI. This CDR3 region has 15 residues. Trimming cost V 2 bases and J 7 bases, with 15 bases left between them.

The chain has TRBV29-1 and TRBJ2-7; 12 bases fit TRBD1. The germline V gene encodes CDR1 SQVTM and CDR2 ANQGSEA. The CDR3 extends over 14 amino acids. V trimming: 3 bases; J trimming: 4 bases; junction bases outside the gene matches: 4. The CDR3 reads CSVDGTGGLYEQYF. CDR3 in DNA: TGCAGCGTTGACGGGACAGGGGGCTTGTACGAGCAGTACTTC.

This clonotype was observed a single time. One junction end disagrees with the germline gene, perhaps due to a read error. V usage is TRBV5-4 and J usage is TRBJ1-6, with 7 bases that match TRBD1. The germline V gene has CDR1 SGHNT and CDR2 YYREEE (reference sequence). The CDR3 covers 15 residues. The CDR3 nucleotides are TGTGCCAGCAGCGGACAGGACTCCTATAATTCACCCCTCCATTTT. The encoded protein is CASSGQDSYNSPLHF. Full variable domain (rest looked up from reference TRBV5-4 and TRBJ1-6): ETGVTQSPTHLIKTRGQQVTLRCSSQSGHNTVSWYQQALGQGPQFIFQYYREEENGRGNFPPRFSGLQFPNYSSELNVNALELDDSALYLCASSGQDSYNSPLHFGNGTRLTVT.

This sequence joins TRBV11-3 and TRBJ2-3; 9 bases fit TRBD2. With 1 base clipped from V and 2 bases from J, the junction kept 4 bases outside the gene matches. The CDR3 extends over 16 amino acids. CDR1 and CDR2 from the germline V gene are SGHNT and YENEEA. The CDR3 DNA reads as TGTGCCAGCAGCTTAGGCAGCGGGGGGACCACAGATACGCAGTATTTT. Its protein product is CASSLGSGGTTDTQYF.

This rearrangement joins TRBV11-3 to TRBJ2-7; no firm D call. Per germline, CDR1 SGHNT and CDR2 YENEEA. The CDR3 extends over 14 amino acids. V shed 5 bases and J shed 3 bases, with 14 bases lying between them. The CDR3 DNA reads TGTGCCAGCAGCACCTTGGGAAGGAACTACGAGCAGTACTTC. It specifies CASSTLGRNYEQYF.

This chain connects TRBV5-1 to TRBJ1-2; D uncertain. The CDR3 runs to 12 residues. V was clipped by 0 bases and J by 6 bases, with 6 bases between them. Germline values: CDR1 SGHRS, CDR2 YFSETQ. This CDR3 is CASSLDDNGYTF. The CDR3 DNA follows: TGCGCCAGCAGCTTGGACGATAATGGCTACACCTTC.

This sequence joins TRBV12-3 or TRBV12-4 and TRBJ1-5; maybe TRBD1 (5 bases). The CDR3 has 15 amino acids. V was clipped by 1 base and J by 2 bases, with 9 bases between them. CDR3 DNA sequence: TGTGCCAGCAGTTTAGAAATGGGGGGCAATCAGCCCCAGCATTTT. This translates into CASSLEMGGNQPQHF.

This sequence joins TRBV7-2 and TRBJ1-1, with TRBD1 matching 10 bases. V lost 4 bases to trimming and J lost 11 bases; unmatched junction nucleotides: 7. This CDR3 has 13 residues. Germline-derived CDR1 and CDR2 are SGHTA and FQGNSA. The CDR3 sequence: CASSSGQGGLAFF. For the CDR3, the DNA is TGTGCCAGCAGCTCTGGACAGGGGGGCTTGGCTTTCTTT.